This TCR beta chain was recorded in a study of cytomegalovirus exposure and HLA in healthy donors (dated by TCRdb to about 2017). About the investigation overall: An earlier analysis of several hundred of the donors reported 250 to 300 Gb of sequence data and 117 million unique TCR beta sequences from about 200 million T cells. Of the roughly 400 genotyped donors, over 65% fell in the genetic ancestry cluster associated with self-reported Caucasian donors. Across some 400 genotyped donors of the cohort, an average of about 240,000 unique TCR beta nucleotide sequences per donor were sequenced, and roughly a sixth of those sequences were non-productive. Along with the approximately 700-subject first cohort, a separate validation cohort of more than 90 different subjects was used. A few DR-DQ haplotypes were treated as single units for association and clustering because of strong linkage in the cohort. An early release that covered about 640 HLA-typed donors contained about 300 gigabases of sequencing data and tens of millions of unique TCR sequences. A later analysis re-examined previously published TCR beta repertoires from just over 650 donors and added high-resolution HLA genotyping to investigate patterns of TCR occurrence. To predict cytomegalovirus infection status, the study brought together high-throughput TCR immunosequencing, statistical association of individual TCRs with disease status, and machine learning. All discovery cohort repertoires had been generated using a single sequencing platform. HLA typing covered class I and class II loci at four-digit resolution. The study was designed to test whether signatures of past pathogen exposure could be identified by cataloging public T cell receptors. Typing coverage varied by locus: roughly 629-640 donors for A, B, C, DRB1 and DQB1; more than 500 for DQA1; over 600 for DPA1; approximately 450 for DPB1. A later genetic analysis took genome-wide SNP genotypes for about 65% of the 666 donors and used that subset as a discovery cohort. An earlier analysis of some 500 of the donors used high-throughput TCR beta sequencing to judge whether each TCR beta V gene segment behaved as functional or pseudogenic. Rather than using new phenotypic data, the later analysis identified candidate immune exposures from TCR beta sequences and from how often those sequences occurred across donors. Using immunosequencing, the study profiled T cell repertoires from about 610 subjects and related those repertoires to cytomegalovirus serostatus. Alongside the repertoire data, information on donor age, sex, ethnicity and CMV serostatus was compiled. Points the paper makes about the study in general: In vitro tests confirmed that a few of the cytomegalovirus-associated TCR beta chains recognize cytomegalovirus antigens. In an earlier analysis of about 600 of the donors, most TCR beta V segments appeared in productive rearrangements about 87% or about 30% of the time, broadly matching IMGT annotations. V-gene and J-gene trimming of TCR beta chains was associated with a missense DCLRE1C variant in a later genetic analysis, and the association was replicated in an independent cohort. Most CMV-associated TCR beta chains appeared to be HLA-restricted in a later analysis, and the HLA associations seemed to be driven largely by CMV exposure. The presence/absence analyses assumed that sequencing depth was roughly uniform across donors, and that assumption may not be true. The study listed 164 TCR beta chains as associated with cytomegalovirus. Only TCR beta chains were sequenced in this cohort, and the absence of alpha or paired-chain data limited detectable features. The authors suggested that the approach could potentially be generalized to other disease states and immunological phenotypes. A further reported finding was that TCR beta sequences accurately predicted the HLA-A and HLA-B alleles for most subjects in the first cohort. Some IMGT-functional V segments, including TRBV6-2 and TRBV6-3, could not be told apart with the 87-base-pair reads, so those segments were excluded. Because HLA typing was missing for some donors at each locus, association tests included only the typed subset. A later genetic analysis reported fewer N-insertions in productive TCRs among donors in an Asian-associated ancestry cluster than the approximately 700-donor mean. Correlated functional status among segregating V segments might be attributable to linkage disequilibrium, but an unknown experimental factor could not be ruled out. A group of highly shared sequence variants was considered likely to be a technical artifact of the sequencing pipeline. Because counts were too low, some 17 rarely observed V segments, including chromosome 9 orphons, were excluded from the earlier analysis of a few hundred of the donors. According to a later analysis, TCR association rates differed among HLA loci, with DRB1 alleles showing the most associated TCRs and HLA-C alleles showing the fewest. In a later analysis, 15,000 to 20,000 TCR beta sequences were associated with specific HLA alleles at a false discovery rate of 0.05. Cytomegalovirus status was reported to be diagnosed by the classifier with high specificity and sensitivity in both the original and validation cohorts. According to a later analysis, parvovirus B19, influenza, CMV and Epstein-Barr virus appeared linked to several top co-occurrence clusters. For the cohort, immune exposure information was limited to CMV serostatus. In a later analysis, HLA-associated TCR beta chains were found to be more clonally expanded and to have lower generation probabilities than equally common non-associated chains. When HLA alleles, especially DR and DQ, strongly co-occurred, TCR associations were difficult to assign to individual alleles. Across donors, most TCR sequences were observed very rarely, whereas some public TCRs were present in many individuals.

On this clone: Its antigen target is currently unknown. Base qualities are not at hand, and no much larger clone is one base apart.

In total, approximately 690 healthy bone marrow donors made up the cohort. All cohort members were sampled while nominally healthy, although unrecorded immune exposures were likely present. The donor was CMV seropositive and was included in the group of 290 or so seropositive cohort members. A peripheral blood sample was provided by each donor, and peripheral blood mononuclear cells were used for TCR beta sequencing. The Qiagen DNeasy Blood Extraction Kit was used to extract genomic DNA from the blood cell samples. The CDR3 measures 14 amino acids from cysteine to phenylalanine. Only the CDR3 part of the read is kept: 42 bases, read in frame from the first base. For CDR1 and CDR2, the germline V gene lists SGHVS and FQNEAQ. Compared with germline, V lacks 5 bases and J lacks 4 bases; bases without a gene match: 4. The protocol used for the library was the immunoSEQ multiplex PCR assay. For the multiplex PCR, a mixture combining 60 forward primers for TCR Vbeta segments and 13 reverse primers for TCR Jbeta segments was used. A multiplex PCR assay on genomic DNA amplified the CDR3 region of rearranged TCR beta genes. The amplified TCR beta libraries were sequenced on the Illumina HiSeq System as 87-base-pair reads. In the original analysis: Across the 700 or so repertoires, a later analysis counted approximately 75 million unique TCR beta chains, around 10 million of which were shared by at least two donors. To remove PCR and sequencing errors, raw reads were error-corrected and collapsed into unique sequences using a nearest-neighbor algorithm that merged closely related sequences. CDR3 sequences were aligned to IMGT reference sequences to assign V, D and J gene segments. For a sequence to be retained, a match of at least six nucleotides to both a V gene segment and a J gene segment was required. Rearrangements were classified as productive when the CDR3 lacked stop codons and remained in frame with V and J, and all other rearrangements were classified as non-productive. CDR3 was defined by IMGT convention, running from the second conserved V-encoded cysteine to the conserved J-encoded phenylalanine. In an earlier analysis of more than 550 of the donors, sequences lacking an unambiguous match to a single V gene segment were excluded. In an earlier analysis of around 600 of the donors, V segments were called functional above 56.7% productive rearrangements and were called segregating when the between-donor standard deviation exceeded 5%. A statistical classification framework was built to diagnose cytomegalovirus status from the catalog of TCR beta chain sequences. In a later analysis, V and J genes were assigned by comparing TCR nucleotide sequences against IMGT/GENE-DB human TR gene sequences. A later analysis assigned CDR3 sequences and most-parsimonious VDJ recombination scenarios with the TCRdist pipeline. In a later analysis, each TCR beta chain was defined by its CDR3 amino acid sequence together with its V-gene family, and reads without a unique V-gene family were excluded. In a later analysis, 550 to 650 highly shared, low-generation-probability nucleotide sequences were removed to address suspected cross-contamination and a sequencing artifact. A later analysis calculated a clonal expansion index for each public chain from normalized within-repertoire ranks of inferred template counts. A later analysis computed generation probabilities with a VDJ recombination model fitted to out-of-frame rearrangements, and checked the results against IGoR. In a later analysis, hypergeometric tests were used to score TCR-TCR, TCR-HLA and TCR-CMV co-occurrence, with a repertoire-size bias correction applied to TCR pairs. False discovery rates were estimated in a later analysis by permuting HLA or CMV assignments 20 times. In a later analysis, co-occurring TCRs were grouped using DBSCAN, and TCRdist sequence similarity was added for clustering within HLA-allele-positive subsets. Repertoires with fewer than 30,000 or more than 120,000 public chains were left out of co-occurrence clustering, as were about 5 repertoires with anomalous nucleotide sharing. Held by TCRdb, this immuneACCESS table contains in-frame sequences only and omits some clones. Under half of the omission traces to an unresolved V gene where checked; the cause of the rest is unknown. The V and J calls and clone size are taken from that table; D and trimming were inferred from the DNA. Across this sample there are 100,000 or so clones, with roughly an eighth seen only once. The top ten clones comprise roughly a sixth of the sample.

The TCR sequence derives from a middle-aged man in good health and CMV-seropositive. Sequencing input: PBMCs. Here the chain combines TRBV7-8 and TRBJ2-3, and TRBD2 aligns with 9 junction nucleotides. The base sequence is TGTGCCAGCAGCCGGGGCGGGGGGGCAGATACGCAGTATTTT. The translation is CASSRGGGADTQYF.